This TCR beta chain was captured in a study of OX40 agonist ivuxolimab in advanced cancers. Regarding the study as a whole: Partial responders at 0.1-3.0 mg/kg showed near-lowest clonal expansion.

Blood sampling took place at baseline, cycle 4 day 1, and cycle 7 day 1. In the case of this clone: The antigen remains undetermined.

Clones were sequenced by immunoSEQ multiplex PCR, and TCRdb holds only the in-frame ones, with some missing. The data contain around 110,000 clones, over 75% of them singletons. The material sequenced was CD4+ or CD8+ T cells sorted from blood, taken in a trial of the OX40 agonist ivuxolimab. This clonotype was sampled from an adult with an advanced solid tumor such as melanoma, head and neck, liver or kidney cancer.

The CDR3 here is CATSRSGQAQETQYF. The CDR3 DNA reads as TGTGCCACCAGCAGATCTGGACAGGCCCAAGAGACCCAGTACTTC. The chain links TRBV15 to TRBJ2-5; TRBD1 aligns across 7 bases. Germline CDR1 reads LNHNV; CDR2 reads YYDKDF (reference sequence). V lost 2 bases, J lost 1 base, and 4 bases stayed unmatched. CDR3 length: 15 amino acids.